This TCR beta chain was observed in a study of blood T cells in healthy people across ages (dated by TCRdb to 2015 to 2017). Background for the entire study: In model experiments, template switching captured roughly one uniquely barcoded TCR beta cDNA molecule for every two T cells. The study measured age-related changes in TCR beta repertoire diversity using deep sequencing normalized with unique cDNA molecular identifiers. Donors of different ages were randomly distributed across sequencing lanes to avoid experimental bias. For two donors (one aged 18 to 29 and one aged 80 or older), the study analyzed two additional independent replicas of 1 million unique cDNA reads from the same blood draw. The donors were divided into four age groups: young (average approximately 17 years), middle-aged (around 41), aged (about 60) and long-lived (more than 75).

Trimming costs V 6 bases and J 0 bases, and their ends lie 14 bases apart. The CDR3 runs 16 amino acids, cysteine and phenylalanine included. Here the CDR3 DNA is all that survives: 48 bases in frame from base 1. Findings and caveats that apply to the study as a whole: The long-lived group showed more naive CD4+ T cells, fewer expanded clones and increased TCR diversity than the aged group, suggesting age selection. A strong correlation was found between observed TCR beta diversity and the percentage of naive T cells measured by flow cytometry. Observed TCR beta diversity per million T cells fell roughly linearly with age, and a significant reduction was already apparent by age about 36. Estimates of total diversity based on one million sequenced T cells were regarded as lower bounds and as underestimates. Since profiling was done on bulk unsorted PBMCs, naive and antigen-experienced compartments could not be conclusively compared. Because the CMV infection status of the donors was unknown, age-related changes in expanded clonotypes may potentially have been confounded.

Libraries came from 5' RACE. Sequencing was performed on an Illumina HiSeq 2500. A second about 7 to 11 cycle PCR used a sample-barcoded 5' primer and a J-beta primer mix. A unique molecular identifier was introduced onto each TCR beta cDNA molecule by a template-switch 5' adaptor carrying 12 random nucleotides. Each sample yielded at least 2.5 million CDR3-containing paired-end reads. First-strand cDNA was synthesized from all RNA with the Mint cDNA synthesis kit, primed by a TRBC-specific oligonucleotide. All cDNA was treated with uracil-DNA glycosylase and then went through a first 18-cycle PCR with the universal primers M1SS and BC2_uni_R. The authors' pipeline ran thus. For normalization, 1 million high-quality reads were randomly selected from each sample, with every read carrying a distinct molecular identifier. Instead of being binned into consensus sequences, reads that shared molecular identifiers were thrown out. MiTCR, run with a Q25 quality threshold and the strictest error-elimination algorithm, handled CDR3 identification, clonotype clustering and error correction. A nonparametric unseen species model with Euler transformation was used to estimate lower-bound total TCR beta diversity. TCRdb applied fastp at Q25 and MiXCR to the public reads, then kept only in-frame beta chains. Every distinct CDR3 protein forms one entry, paired with its most common genes and DNA. These V and J calls are TCRdb output, not the study's own analysis. The sample yields some 790,000 distinct CDR3 sequences; around 30% were counted once. The leading ten clones occupy about 18% of the sample.

The donors were some 39 Caucasian individuals from Russia, aged roughly 6 to 95 years, who were systemically healthy. Each donor gave about 9.8 milliliters of peripheral blood, drawn into EDTA-treated Vacutainer tubes. Ficoll-Paque density-gradient centrifugation was used to isolate PBMCs, with at least 6 million obtained per sample. Trizol reagent was used to extract total RNA from the PBMCs, yielding at least 5 micrograms per sample. The percentages of naive CD45RAhigh/CD27high T cells were determined by flow cytometry on a PBMC aliquot from every donor. This clonotype has a handful of counts. This clone's antigen is unknown. Base qualities are missing; no much larger clone stands one base away.

The chain employs TRBV12-3 or TRBV12-4 and TRBJ2-2; TRBD2 might be the D gene, on 5 matching bases. The TCR originated in a woman over 75 in good health. Source material: blood. The nucleotide sequence reads as follows: TGTGCCAGCAGCCACCGGAGGCTTTCGAACACCGGGGAGCTGTTTTTT. This yields the protein CASSHRRLSNTGELFF.